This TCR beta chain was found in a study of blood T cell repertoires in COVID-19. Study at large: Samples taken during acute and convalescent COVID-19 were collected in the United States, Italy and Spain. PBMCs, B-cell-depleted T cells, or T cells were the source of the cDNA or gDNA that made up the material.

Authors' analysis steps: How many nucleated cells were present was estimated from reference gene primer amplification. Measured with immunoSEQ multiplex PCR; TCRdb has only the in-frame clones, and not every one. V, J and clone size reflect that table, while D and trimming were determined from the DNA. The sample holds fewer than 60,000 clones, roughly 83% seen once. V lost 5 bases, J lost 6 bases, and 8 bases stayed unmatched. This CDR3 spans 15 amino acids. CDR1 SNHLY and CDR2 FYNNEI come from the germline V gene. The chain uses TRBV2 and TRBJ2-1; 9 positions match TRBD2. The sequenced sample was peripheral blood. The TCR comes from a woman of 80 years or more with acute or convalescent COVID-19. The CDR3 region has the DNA TGTGCCAGCAGTCTTAGCGGGAGAACGGGCAATGAGCAGTTCTTC. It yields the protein CASSLSGRTGNEQFF. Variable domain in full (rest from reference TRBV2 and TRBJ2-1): EPEVTQTPSHQVTQMGQEVILRCVPISNHLYFYWYRQILGQKVEFLVSFYNNEISEKSEIFDDQFSVERPDGSNFTLKIRSTKLEDSAMYFCASSLSGRTGNEQFFGPGTRLTVL.